This T cell receptor (beta chain) was observed in a study of cytomegalovirus exposure and HLA in healthy donors. Overall study results and limits: TCR beta V- and J-gene trimming, according to a later analysis, was linked to a missense DCLRE1C variant. Because they were indistinguishable, some V segments, including TRBV6-2 and TRBV6-3, were excluded.

The PCR contained 60 Vbeta and 13 Jbeta primers. Here immunoSEQ multiplex PCR was the method, and the copy in TCRdb shows in-frame clones only, minus some. The data show around 200,000 clones, under 70% seen once. As concerns this clone: Its target is not known. This same CDR3 is encoded by further DNA sequences in the sample.

The CDR3 length is 15 residues. The V gene end was trimmed by 5 bases and the J gene end by 4 bases; junction bases not matched to a gene: 4. CDR1 is SGHTA, CDR2 FQGNSA, per germline. This receptor was taken from a man in his forties in good health and CMV-seropositive. The J gene is TRBJ2-2, the V gene TRBV7-2; 10 positions match TRBD1. The sequencing sample was made of PBMCs. The CDR3 region has the DNA TGTGCCAGCAGCCCCCGGACAGGGGGCACCGGGGAGCTGTTTTTT. Encoded protein: CASSPRTGGTGELFF.